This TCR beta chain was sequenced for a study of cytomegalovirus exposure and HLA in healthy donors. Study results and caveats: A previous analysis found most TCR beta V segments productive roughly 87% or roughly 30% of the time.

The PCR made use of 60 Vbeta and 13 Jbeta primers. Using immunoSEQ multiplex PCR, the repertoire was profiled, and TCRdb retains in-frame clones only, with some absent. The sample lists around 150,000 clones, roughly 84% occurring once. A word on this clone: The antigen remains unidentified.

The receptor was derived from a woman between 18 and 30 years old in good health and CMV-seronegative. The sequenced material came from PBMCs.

The CDR3 is CASSPDRLGGEKLFF. The CDR3 DNA reads TGTGCCAGCAGCCCCGACAGGTTAGGGGGCGAAAAACTGTTTTTT. The chain uses TRBV6-5 and TRBJ1-4, with TRBD1 matching over 7 bases. Germline values: CDR1 MNHEY, CDR2 SVGAGI. CDR3 length: 15 amino acids. The trim removed 6 bases at V and 8 bases at J, leaving 12 bases unmatched.